This T cell receptor (beta chain) was observed in a study of identical twins. V was clipped by 5 bases and J by 8 bases; unmatched bases: 12. CDR3 length: 17 amino acids. The germline V gene has CDR1 SGHTA and CDR2 FQGNSA. There are a few counts of this clonotype. Carrying unique molecular identifiers, the cDNA also gained a universal primer site through template switching. TCRdb recomputed calls from the 5' RACE reads with MiXCR, one row per CDR3 protein. The sample contains around 500,000 distinct CDR3 sequences, 11% to 15% of which appear only once. These same records also appear under a second study, on yellow fever vaccine responses in identical twins.

This TCR was sampled from a woman aged 18-29 years in good health. The chain links TRBV7-2 to TRBJ2-1, with TRBD2 matching over 13 bases. The sequenced material came from CD4+ T cells sorted from blood. The CDR3 here is CASSTRTSGSRDDEQFF. The CDR3, as DNA: TGTGCCAGCAGCACTCGGACTAGCGGGAGTAGAGACGATGAGCAGTTCTTC.